This is a list of T cell receptor beta chains from one sample in a study of T-cell memory formation after mild COVID-19. From the 5' RACE reads, TCRdb called clonotypes with MiXCR, one entry per CDR3 protein. The table records 250,000 to 300,000 distinct CDR3 sequences, around 15% of them present only once. Sequenced: PBMCs or a T cell subset sorted from them (not recorded which). Source of these receptors: a man younger than 30 who had mild COVID-19 (a few samples of this study predate the infection). Cell type and time point are not known. Both conserved end residues are part of each CDR3. D genes are given only for firm matches. Rows give clone size only sometimes, using once, few, many, or a class for an expanded clone.

j_gene: TRBJ1-2
abundance: many
d_gene: TRBD1
v_gene: TRBV7-2
CDR3nt: TGTGCCAGCAGCCCAGGGGGTAGTGGCTACACCTTC
CDR3aa: CASSPGGSGYTF

j_gene: TRBJ1-4
abundance: few
d_gene: -
v_gene: TRBV6-5
CDR3nt: TGTGCCAGTGGCGGGGCGGCTACTAATGAAAAACTGTTTTTT
CDR3aa: CASGGAATNEKLFF

j_gene: TRBJ2-3
abundance: few
d_gene: -
v_gene: TRBV9
CDR3nt: TGTGCCAGCAGCCCGGCACAGGGAAGGGTCGATACGCAGTATTTT
CDR3aa: CASSPAQGRVDTQYF

j_gene: TRBJ1-5
abundance: few
d_gene: -
v_gene: TRBV6-1
CDR3nt: TGTGCCAGCAGTGAAGGGGCGAGGGCCCAGCCCCAGCATTTT
CDR3aa: CASSEGARAQPQHF

j_gene: TRBJ2-1
abundance: -
d_gene: -
v_gene: TRBV12-3/TRBV12-4
CDR3nt: TGTGCCAGCAGTTTAGCCAAGGACGGTGAGCAGTTCTTC
CDR3aa: CASSLAKDGEQFF

j_gene: TRBJ1-2
abundance: few
d_gene: -
v_gene: TRBV29-1
CDR3nt: TGCAGCGCTACGCGGGACATCCTAGGAGGCTACACCTTC
CDR3aa: CSATRDILGGYTF

j_gene: TRBJ1-1
abundance: -
d_gene: -
v_gene: TRBV7-9
CDR3nt: TGTGCCAGCAGCCCCAGGGAGTTGAACACTGAAGCTTTCTTT
CDR3aa: CASSPRELNTEAFF

j_gene: TRBJ2-2
abundance: many
d_gene: TRBD2
v_gene: TRBV7-2
CDR3nt: TGTGCCAGCAGCTTCAGCGGGGGCGGCACCGGGGAGCTGTTTTTT
CDR3aa: CASSFSGGGTGELFF

j_gene: TRBJ1-4
abundance: few
d_gene: -
v_gene: TRBV29-1
CDR3nt: TGCAGCGGCGCAACTAATGAAAAACTGTTTTTT
CDR3aa: CSGATNEKLFF

j_gene: TRBJ2-3
abundance: -
d_gene: TRBD2
v_gene: TRBV7-2
CDR3nt: TGTGCCAGCAGCTTGACTAGCGGGGGGGCCACAGATACGCAGTATTTT
CDR3aa: CASSLTSGGATDTQYF

j_gene: TRBJ2-2
abundance: -
d_gene: -
v_gene: TRBV5-8
CDR3nt: TGTGCCAGCAGCTTGGCCGCGGGTCCCGCGAACACCGGGGAGCTGTTTTTT
CDR3aa: CASSLAAGPANTGELFF

j_gene: TRBJ1-4
abundance: -
d_gene: -
v_gene: TRBV12-5
CDR3nt: TGTGCTAGTGGTTTGCTCCTACCGGGAGGGAGGATTAATGAAAAACTGTTTTTT
CDR3aa: CASGLLLPGGRINEKLFF

j_gene: TRBJ2-3
abundance: few
d_gene: -
v_gene: TRBV12-3/TRBV12-4
CDR3nt: TGTGCCAGCAGTTTGGAGTCTAGCACAGATACGCAGTATTTT
CDR3aa: CASSLESSTDTQYF

j_gene: TRBJ2-1
abundance: -
d_gene: -
v_gene: TRBV7-3
CDR3nt: TGTGCCAGCAGCTCCGGGTTGGGGCATGAGCAGTTCTTC
CDR3aa: CASSSGLGHEQFF

j_gene: TRBJ2-5
abundance: -
d_gene: -
v_gene: TRBV7-2
CDR3nt: TGTGCCAGCAGCATCGGTGGTAGGAGGGAGACCCAGTACTTC
CDR3aa: CASSIGGRRETQYF

j_gene: TRBJ2-1
abundance: few
d_gene: -
v_gene: TRBV24-1
CDR3nt: TGTGCCACCAGTGATTTGACGGAGCAGTTCTTC
CDR3aa: CATSDLTEQFF